The 28 T cell receptor beta chains presented below share a single source sample, sequenced in a study of post-analysis software for immune sequencing data. Study-wide findings and caveats: Roughly five TRBV segments appeared more often in patients than in controls, and TRBV5-6, TRBV5-1 and TRBV20-1 were among these.

The antigens of these receptors remain unknown. Unique molecular identifiers were built into the TCR beta cDNA libraries. TCRdb called the PCR reads again in MiXCR, with one record for every CDR3 protein. This table holds about 820,000 distinct CDR3 sequences, about 57% found once. Sequenced input: blood. Receptor source: a girl aged 5-17 years with multiple sclerosis.

The chain couples TRBV15 to TRBJ2-5, with 9 bases matching TRBD1. Per germline, CDR1 LNHNV and CDR2 YYDKDF (reference sequence). The trim removed 2 bases at V and 4 bases at J, leaving 5 bases unmatched. This CDR3 region has 15 residues. Written as DNA, the CDR3 is TGTGCCACCAGCAGAACACCGGGACAGGGAGAGACCCAGTACTTC. As protein: CATSRTPGQGETQYF.

The chain uses TRBV7-9 and TRBJ2-1, with 13 bases aligning to TRBD2. Germline CDR1 and CDR2: SEHNR and FQNEAQ (reference sequence). V lost 5 bases and J lost 1; bases outside the gene matches: 8. The CDR3 is 18 amino acids. The CDR3: CASSRGLAGRYSYNEQFF. DNA for the CDR3: TGTGCCAGCAGCAGGGGACTAGCGGGACGTTATTCCTACAATGAGCAGTTCTTC.

The J gene is TRBJ2-5, the V gene TRBV29-1; D may match TRBD1 or TRBD2 (5 bases each). Germline CDR1 and CDR2: SQVTM and ANQGSEA. The CDR3 is 12 residues long. V shed 6 bases and J shed 1 base, with 9 bases lying between them. The CDR3: CSVGDAQETQYF. CDR3 bases: TGCAGCGTCGGGGACGCCCAAGAGACCCAGTACTTC.

CDR3 protein: CASSLAKLAVSYNEQFF. In nucleotides, the CDR3 is TGTGCCAGCAGCTTGGCCAAGTTGGCGGTCTCCTACAATGAGCAGTTCTTC. This chain uses TRBV5-6 with TRBJ2-1; D gene unclear. Germline loops: CDR1 SGHDT, CDR2 YYEEEE. The V end lost 0 bases, the J end lost 0 bases, and 13 bases lay between the germline ends. The CDR3 is 17 residues long.

This sequence joins TRBV7-2 and TRBJ2-7; tentatively, D is TRBD2 (6 bases). Germline V CDR1 and CDR2: SGHTA, FQGNSA. This CDR3 spans 13 amino acids. The V end was cut by 5 bases, the J end by 4 bases, with 12 bases between. CDR3 residues: CASSRLVSYEQYF. The CDR3 bases are TGTGCCAGCAGCAGACTAGTATCATACGAGCAGTACTTC. The variable domain in full, with the rest retrieved from reference TRBV7-2 and TRBJ2-7, is GAGVSQSPSNKVTEKGKDVELRCDPISGHTALYWYRQSLGQGLEFLIYFQGNSAPDKSGLPSDRFSAERTGGSVSTLTIQRTQQEDSAVYLCASSRLVSYEQYFGPGTRLTVT.

This chain uses TRBV6-2 or TRBV6-3 with TRBJ2-3, with D perhaps TRBD1 or TRBD2 (6 bases each). There are 16 residues in the CDR3. The germline gives CDR1 MNHEY, CDR2 SVGEGT. The V end was cut by 2 bases, the J end by 4 bases, with 16 bases between. The CDR3 loop is CASSYPRGQGADTQYF. Here the CDR3 DNA reads TGTGCCAGCAGTTACCCCCGGGGGCAAGGGGCAGATACGCAGTATTTT.

The rearrangement joins TRBV7-9 to TRBJ2-1, with 8 bases that match TRBD2. CDR3 length: 16 amino acids. V lost 4 bases to trimming and J lost 4 bases; unmatched junction nucleotides: 9. Germline CDR1 SEHNR, CDR2 FQNEAQ (reference sequence). The chain's CDR3 is CASSSNAGTRYNEQFF. The CDR3 DNA is TGTGCCAGCAGCTCCAATGCCGGGACTAGGTACAATGAGCAGTTCTTC.

V and J are TRBV5-5 and TRBJ2-7; 9 nucleotides line up with TRBD1. This CDR3 has 15 residues. The germline V gene encodes CDR1 SGHKS and CDR2 YYEKEE (reference sequence). V lost 0 bases to trimming and J lost 2 bases; unmatched junction nucleotides: 3. The CDR3 reads CASSLGGDRAYEQYF. In DNA, the CDR3 is TGTGCCAGCAGCTTGGGAGGGGACAGGGCCTACGAGCAGTACTTC.

This chain uses TRBV3-1 with TRBJ2-1; the match to TRBD2 covers 9 bases. Trimming took 1 base from V and 6 from J; bases not matched to a gene: 7. CDR3 size: 16 residues. Germline V lookup: CDR1 LGHDT, CDR2 YNNKEL (reference sequence). The CDR3 is CASSQGGGLASNEQFF. Here the CDR3 DNA reads TGTGCCAGCAGCCAAGGGGGGGGACTAGCTTCCAATGAGCAGTTCTTC.

This clonotype was seen a single time. This chain uses TRBV7-8 with TRBJ2-2, with 8 bases lining up with TRBD1. V shed 1 base, J shed 8 bases, and the junction held 12 bases outside the gene matches. CDR1 is SGHVS, CDR2 FQNEAQ, per germline. This CDR3 has 17 amino acids. DNA of the CDR3: TGTGCCAGCAGCTTAGACCCCGGGACAGGCTTGTTGGGGGAGCTGTTTTTT. Protein: CASSLDPGTGLLGELFF.

The chain links TRBV7-8 to TRBJ1-1; possibly TRBD1 for D (6 bases). The CDR3 contains 17 residues. Per germline, CDR1 SGHVS and CDR2 FQNEAQ. V was clipped by 1 base and J by 3 bases, with 18 bases between them. CDR3 bases: TGTGCCAGCAGCTTAGGGGGCCAGGGGCGGGAGGACACTGAAGCTTTCTTT. It encodes CASSLGGQGREDTEAFF.

This chain joins TRBV6-4 and TRBJ2-2, with D possibly matching TRBD2 (5 bases). Germline V gene lookup returns CDR1 MRHNA and CDR2 SNTAGT. The CDR3 has 13 residues. V dropped 4 bases and J dropped 13 bases, with 16 bases sitting between them. The CDR3 region is CASSATLGGGLFF. The CDR3, as DNA: TGTGCCAGCAGTGCGACTTTAGGAGGAGGGCTGTTTTTT.

This rearrangement joins TRBV11-2 to TRBJ2-7; perhaps TRBD1 as D (5 bases). This CDR3 is 15 amino acids long. CDR1 and CDR2 (germline): SGHAT, FQNNGV. V lost 0 bases and J 6 bases, leaving 15 bases between the germline ends. Written as DNA, the CDR3 is TGTGCCAGCAGCTTAGAGGGGCGAACCCCTCTCGAGCAGTACTTC. It encodes CASSLEGRTPLEQYF.

CDR3 sequence reads: CASSRQLYEQYF. The CDR3 region has the DNA TGTGCCAGCAGTCGACAGCTATACGAGCAGTACTTC. The V call is TRBV12-3 or TRBV12-4, the J call TRBJ2-1; the D gene is possibly TRBD1 (5 bases). The DNA end is a closer match to TRBJ2-7, so the J assignment may be wrong. The CDR3 covers 12 residues.

The table lists this clonotype with a few counts. The chain has TRBV7-9 and TRBJ2-1, with 11 bases aligning to TRBD2. The V segment lost 5 bases and the J segment 7 bases; nucleotides outside the gene matches: 7. The length of the CDR3 is 15 residues. CDR1 SEHNR and CDR2 FQNEAQ come from the germline V gene (reference sequence). The CDR3 region is CASSGRLAGGNEQFF. The DNA of the CDR3 is TGTGCCAGCAGCGGTAGGCTAGCGGGGGGAAATGAGCAGTTCTTC.

The chain's CDR3 is CASSSTYSYNEQFF. The DNA for the CDR3 is TGCGCCAGCAGCTCCACCTACTCCTACAATGAGCAGTTCTTC. This chain links TRBV5-1 with TRBJ2-1; D uncertain. The germline V and J ends were trimmed by 3 bases and 0 bases, with 7 bases remaining between them. Germline V gene lookup returns CDR1 SGHRS and CDR2 YFSETQ. This CDR3 region has 14 residues.

This clonotype was seen more than once but under ten times. The rearrangement links TRBV29-1 to TRBJ2-7, with 9 positions matching TRBD2. The CDR3 consists of 16 residues. Trimming took 0 bases from V and 6 from J; bases not matched to a gene: 12. Germline loops: CDR1 SQVTM, CDR2 ANQGSEA. CDR3 bases: TGCAGCGTTGAAGATTATAACAGGGTGCGGGAGGGCGAGCAGTACTTC. This translates into CSVEDYNRVREGEQYF.

The V gene is TRBV3-1, the J gene TRBJ2-3, with TRBD2 as a possible D gene (5 bases). The CDR3 loop spans 15 amino acids. Germline V lookup: CDR1 LGHDT, CDR2 YNNKEL (reference sequence). V shed 1 base and J shed 0 bases, with 8 bases lying between them. CDR3 region: CASSQVAISTDTQYF. The DNA of the CDR3 is TGTGCCAGCAGCCAAGTAGCGATTAGCACAGATACGCAGTATTTT.

This clonotype showed up just a few times. The chain joins TRBV29-1 to TRBJ2-5, with a weak D call TRBD2 (7 bases). The CDR3 runs to 15 residues. Trimming shortened V by 7 bases and J by 1 base, and 19 bases separated the two germline ends. In germline, CDR1 is SQVTM, CDR2 ANQGSEA. CDR3 loop: CSAGMGGGPQETQYF. The CDR3 bases are TGCAGCGCTGGCATGGGCGGGGGCCCCCAAGAGACCCAGTACTTC.

The gene calls are TRBV29-1 and TRBJ2-4; 9 bases are a match to TRBD1. Trimming removed 4 bases from V and 6 bases from J; junction bases left unmatched: 4. Germline lookup yields CDR1 SQVTM and CDR2 ANQGSEA. The CDR3 sequence is 13 residues long. The DNA for the CDR3 is TGCAGCGTTGGGACAGGGGTGGGAAACATTCAGTACTTC. Encoded protein: CSVGTGVGNIQYF.

This clonotype showed up just a few times. This chain connects TRBV7-2 to TRBJ2-3; tentative D call: TRBD1 (5 bases). The CDR3 has 13 residues. CDR1 and CDR2 from the germline V gene are SGHTA and FQGNSA. Trimming pared 3 bases from V and 5 bases from J, leaving 9 bases between. CDR3 loop: CASSLLRGDTQYF. CDR3 DNA sequence: TGTGCCAGCAGCTTGTTAAGGGGAGATACGCAGTATTTT.

V gene TRBV20-1 combines with J gene TRBJ2-5, with D hard to call. This CDR3 contains 14 residues. The V gene lost 6 bases and the J gene lost 5 bases, with 19 bases spanning the gap. Germline V gene sequence: CDR1 DFQATT, CDR2 SNEGSKA (reference sequence). DNA for the CDR3: TGCAGTGCCTTATTCCAAACGGTCAGGGAGACCCAGTACTTC. This gives the protein CSALFQTVRETQYF.

The V and J genes are TRBV5-1 and TRBJ2-5; TRBD1 matches at 8 bases. The J call could be wrong; TRBJ2-7 is a better fit for the DNA end. The CDR3 spans 14 residues. The germline gives CDR1 SGHRS, CDR2 YFSETQ. The CDR3 coding sequence is TGCGCCAGCAGTAGGACAGGGAGCGCCTGCGAGCAGTACTTC. This sequence encodes CASSRTGSACEQYF.

This clonotype was found a few times. This chain joins TRBV29-1 and TRBJ2-5; D tentatively reads TRBD1 or TRBD2 (5 bases each). Trimming shortened V by 6 bases and J by 5 bases, and 13 bases separated the two germline ends. The germline V gene encodes CDR1 SQVTM and CDR2 ANQGSEA. CDR3 length equals 12 residues. CDR3 DNA sequence: TGCAGCGTGAGGGGTGTTGTGGAGACCCAGTACTTC. Protein product: CSVRGVVETQYF.

In its sample, this clonotype was seen a few times. V gene TRBV29-1 combines with J gene TRBJ2-1; no clear D gene. Germline-derived CDR1 and CDR2 are SQVTM and ANQGSEA. This CDR3 has 10 amino acids. CDR3 region: CSAENNEQFF. The CDR3 region has the DNA TGCAGTGCTGAAAACAATGAGCAGTTCTTC.

V and J are TRBV7-8 and TRBJ2-7, with 8 bases that match TRBD2. Trimming took 0 bases from V and 2 from J; bases not matched to a gene: 6. Germline V CDR1 and CDR2: SGHVS, FQNEAQ. The CDR3 runs to 16 residues. CDR3: CASSLAVSGRPYEQYF. The CDR3 DNA follows: TGTGCCAGCAGCTTAGCGGTGAGCGGGAGACCCTACGAGCAGTACTTC. Full variable domain (missing parts from reference TRBV7-8 and TRBJ2-7): GAGVSQSPRYKVAKRGQDVALRCDPISGHVSLFWYQQALGQGPEFLTYFQNEAQLDKSGLPSDRFFAERPEGSVSTLKIQRTQQEDSAVYLCASSLAVSGRPYEQYFGPGTRLTVT.

The rearrangement joins TRBV3-1 to TRBJ2-5; no clear D gene. TRBJ2-7 matches the DNA end more closely, so the J call is doubtful. Germline V CDR1 and CDR2: LGHDT, YNNKEL (reference sequence). This CDR3 spans 13 amino acids. The CDR3 region has the DNA TGTGCCAGCAGCCGACCGGATCGCGACGAGCAGTACTTC. This translates into CASSRPDRDEQYF.

The chain uses TRBV7-3 and TRBJ2-1, with 7 bases identical to TRBD1. V shed 1 base and J 4 bases; nucleotides not matched to a gene: 7. Germline CDR1 reads SGHTA; CDR2 reads FQGTGA. The CDR3 has 16 amino acids. Here the CDR3 reads CASSLRQGSRYNEQFF. CDR3 nucleotide sequence: TGTGCCAGCAGCTTAAGACAGGGTTCGCGGTACAATGAGCAGTTCTTC.